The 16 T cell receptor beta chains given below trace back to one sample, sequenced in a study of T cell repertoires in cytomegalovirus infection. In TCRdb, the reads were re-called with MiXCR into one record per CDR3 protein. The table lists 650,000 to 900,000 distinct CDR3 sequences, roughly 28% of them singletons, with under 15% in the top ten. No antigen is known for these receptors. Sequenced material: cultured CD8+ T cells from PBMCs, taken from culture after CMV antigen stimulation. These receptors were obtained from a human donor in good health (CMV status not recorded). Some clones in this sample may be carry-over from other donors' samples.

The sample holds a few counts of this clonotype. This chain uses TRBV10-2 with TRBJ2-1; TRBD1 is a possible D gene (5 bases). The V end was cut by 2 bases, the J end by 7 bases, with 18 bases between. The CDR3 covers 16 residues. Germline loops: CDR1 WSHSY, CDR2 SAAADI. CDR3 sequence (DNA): TGCGCCAGCAGTGAGGAGCTGTTGGGGCCAGGAAATGAGCAGTTCTTC. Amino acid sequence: CASSEELLGPGNEQFF.

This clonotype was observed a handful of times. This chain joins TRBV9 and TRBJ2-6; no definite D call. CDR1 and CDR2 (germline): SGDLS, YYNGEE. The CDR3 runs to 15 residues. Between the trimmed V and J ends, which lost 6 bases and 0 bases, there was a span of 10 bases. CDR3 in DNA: TGTGCCAGCAAAAGATCCCGCTCTGGGGCCAACGTCCTGACTTTC. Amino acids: CASKRSRSGANVLTF.

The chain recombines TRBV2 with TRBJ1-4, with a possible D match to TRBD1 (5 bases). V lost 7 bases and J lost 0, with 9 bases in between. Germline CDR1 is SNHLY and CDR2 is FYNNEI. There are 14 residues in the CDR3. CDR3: CASTWDPTNEKLFF. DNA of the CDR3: TGTGCCAGCACCTGGGACCCAACTAATGAAAAACTGTTTTTT.

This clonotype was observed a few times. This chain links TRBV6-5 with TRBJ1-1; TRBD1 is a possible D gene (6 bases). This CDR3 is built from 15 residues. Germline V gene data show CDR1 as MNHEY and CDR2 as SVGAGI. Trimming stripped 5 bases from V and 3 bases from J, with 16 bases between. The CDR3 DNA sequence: TGTGCCAGCAGTCCCAGAGGGGGGAGACACACTGAAGCTTTCTTT. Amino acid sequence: CASSPRGGRHTEAFF.

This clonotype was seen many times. The CDR3 protein is CASSYYPVGYGYTF. The CDR3 region has the DNA TGCGCCAGCAGCTACTACCCTGTGGGCTATGGCTACACCTTC. The rearrangement joins TRBV5-1 to TRBJ1-2; D unresolved. V gave up 3 bases and J gave up 4 bases, with 13 bases separating them. The CDR3 runs to 14 residues. The germline gives CDR1 SGHRS, CDR2 YFSETQ. Full variable domain (rest looked up from reference TRBV5-1 and TRBJ1-2): KAGVTQTPRYLIKTRGQQVTLSCSPISGHRSVSWYQQTPGQGLQFLFEYFSETQRNKGNFPGRFSGRQFSNSRSEMNVSTLELGDSALYLCASSYYPVGYGYTFGSGTRLTVV.

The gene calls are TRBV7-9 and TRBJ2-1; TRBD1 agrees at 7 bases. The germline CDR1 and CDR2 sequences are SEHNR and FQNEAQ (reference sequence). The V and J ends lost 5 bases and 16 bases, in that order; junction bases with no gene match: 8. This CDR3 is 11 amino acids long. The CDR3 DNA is TGTGCCAGCAGCCCGGGGACAGTACGTTTCTTC. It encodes CASSPGTVRFF.

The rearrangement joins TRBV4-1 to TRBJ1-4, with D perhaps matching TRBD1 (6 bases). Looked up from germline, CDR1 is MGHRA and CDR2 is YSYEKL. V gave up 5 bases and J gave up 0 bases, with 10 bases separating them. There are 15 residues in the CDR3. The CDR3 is CASSFRQATNEKLFF. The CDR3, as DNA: TGCGCCAGCAGCTTTCGACAGGCAACTAATGAAAAACTGTTTTTT.

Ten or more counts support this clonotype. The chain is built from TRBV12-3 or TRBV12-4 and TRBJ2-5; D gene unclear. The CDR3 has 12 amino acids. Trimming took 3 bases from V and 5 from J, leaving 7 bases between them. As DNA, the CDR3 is TGTGCCAGCAGTTTTTCCGGCGAGACCCAGTACTTC. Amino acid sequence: CASSFSGETQYF.

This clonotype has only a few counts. The CDR3: CASSSTEGGLETQYF. CDR3 nucleotide sequence: TGTGCCAGCAGCTCAACGGAGGGGGGGTTGGAGACCCAGTACTTC. The J gene is TRBJ2-5, the V gene TRBV7-3; maybe TRBD2 (7 bases). V dropped 4 bases and J dropped 5 bases, with 17 bases sitting between them. Germline CDR1 is SGHTA and CDR2 is FQGTGA. CDR3 size: 15 residues.

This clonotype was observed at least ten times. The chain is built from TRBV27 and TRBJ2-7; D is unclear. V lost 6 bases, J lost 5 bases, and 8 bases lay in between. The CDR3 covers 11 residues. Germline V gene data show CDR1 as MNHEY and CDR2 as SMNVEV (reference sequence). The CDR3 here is CASRSGHEQYV. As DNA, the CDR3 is TGTGCCAGCAGATCCGGCCACGAGCAGTACGTC.

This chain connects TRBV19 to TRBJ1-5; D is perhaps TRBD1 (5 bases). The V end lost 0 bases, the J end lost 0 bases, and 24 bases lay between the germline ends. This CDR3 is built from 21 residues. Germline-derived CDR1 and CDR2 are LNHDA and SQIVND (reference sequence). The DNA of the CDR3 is TGTGCCAGTAGTATAGATGATTGGTCGGAGGGGAGGTTTTATAGCAATCAGCCCCAGCATTTT. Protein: CASSIDDWSEGRFYSNQPQHF.

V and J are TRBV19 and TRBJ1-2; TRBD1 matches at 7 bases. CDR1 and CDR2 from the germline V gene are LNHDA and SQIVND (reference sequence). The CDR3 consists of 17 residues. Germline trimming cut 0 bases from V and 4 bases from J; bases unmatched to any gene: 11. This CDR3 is CASSIDSHRGDFYGYTF. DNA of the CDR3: TGTGCCAGTAGTATAGATTCACACAGGGGAGACTTCTATGGCTACACCTTC. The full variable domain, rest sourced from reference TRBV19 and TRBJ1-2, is DGGITQSPKYLFRKEGQNVTLSCEQNLNHDAMYWYRQDPGQGLRLIYYSQIVNDFQKGDIAEGYSVSREKKESFPLTVTSAQKNPTAFYLCASSIDSHRGDFYGYTFGSGTRLTVV.

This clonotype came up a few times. The CDR3 sequence is CSARAAKTSGTIDEQFF. The CDR3 DNA sequence: TGCAGTGCTAGAGCGGCTAAGACTAGCGGGACGATAGATGAGCAGTTCTTC. The rearrangement links TRBV20-1 to TRBJ2-1, with 11 bases identical to TRBD2. Trimming at V came to 1 base and at J to 8 bases, leaving 13 bases not matched to a gene. Germline CDR1 and CDR2: DFQATT and SNEGSKA (reference sequence). The CDR3 is 17 amino acids.

Written as DNA, the CDR3 is TGCAGCGTTGGCCCCTCGCGGGACAGGCTTGAAGCTTTCTTT. It yields the protein CSVGPSRDRLEAFF. The V call is TRBV29-1, the J call TRBJ1-1; 8 nucleotides agree with TRBD1. The V gene end was trimmed by 4 bases and the J gene end by 7 bases; junction bases not matched to a gene: 11. Germline V gives CDR1 SQVTM, CDR2 ANQGSEA. The CDR3 runs to 14 residues.

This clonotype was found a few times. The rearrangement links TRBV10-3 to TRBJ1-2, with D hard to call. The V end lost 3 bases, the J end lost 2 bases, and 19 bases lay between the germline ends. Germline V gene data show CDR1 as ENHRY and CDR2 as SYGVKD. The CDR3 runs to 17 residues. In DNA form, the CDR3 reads TGTGCCATCAGTGAACTTCGTATTCCAGCATTAAACTATGGCTACACCTTC. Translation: CAISELRIPALNYGYTF.

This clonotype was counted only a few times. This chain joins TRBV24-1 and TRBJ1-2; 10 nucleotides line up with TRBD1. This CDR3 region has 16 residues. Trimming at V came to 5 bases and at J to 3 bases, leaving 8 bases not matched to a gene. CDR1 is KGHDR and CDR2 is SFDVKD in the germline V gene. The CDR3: CATSGGPTGGDYGYTF. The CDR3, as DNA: TGTGCCACCAGTGGGGGCCCGACAGGGGGCGACTATGGCTACACCTTC.